In its sample, the clone carrying this T cell receptor beta chain was seen a few times. Its target is not known. The diagnostic basis comprised clinical symptoms, serum thyroxine and TRAb, thyroid ultrasound and orbital computed tomography. V was clipped by 5 bases and J by 4 bases, with 9 bases between them. The CDR3 consists of 13 residues. These data come from a study of T cells in Graves' hyperthyroidism and ophthalmopathy. For the study at large: At initial diagnosis, before any treatment had begun, peripheral blood was obtained. Notes on the study in general: Ophthalmopathy got predicted by the model a median approximately 6.3 months before its onset.

It was RNA transcripts that yielded the amplified TCR beta CDR3 regions. Using the HTBI primer set, a first-round RT-PCR was run on the TCR CDR3. TCRdb analysed the multiplex PCR reads with MiXCR anew, one entry per CDR3 protein. Among 300,000 to 500,000 distinct CDR3 sequences listed, more than 13% were seen once. The sequence was collected from a man aged 45-60 years with Graves' ophthalmopathy. Sequenced input: blood. This chain uses TRBV12-3 or TRBV12-4 with TRBJ1-3, with TRBD1 as a possible D gene (5 bases). The CDR3 DNA sequence: TGTGCCAGCAGTCAGGGCCTGGGAAACACCATATATTTT. Translated: CASSQGLGNTIYF.